This TCR beta chain was found in a study of blood T cell repertoires in COVID-19. Study overall: Sites across the United States, Italy and Spain contributed samples from acute and convalescent COVID-19.

Assay: immunoSEQ multiplex PCR; the TCRdb copy retains only in-frame clones and omits some. The profile covers approximately 170,000 clones, with around three quarters appearing a single time and over 15% taken by the ten largest. V gave up 3 bases and J gave up 3 bases, with 8 bases separating them. The CDR3 has 14 residues. Germline V lookup: CDR1 LNHDA, CDR2 SQIVND (reference sequence). The clonotype originates from a woman in her 70s in a cohort exposed to, infected with or recovered from COVID-19 (not recorded which). The J gene is TRBJ2-2, the V gene TRBV19; D is perhaps TRBD1 (5 bases). The sequenced material came from PBMCs or T cells enriched from blood (not recorded which). The CDR3 loop reads CASSIRVHTGELFF. CDR3 nucleotides: TGTGCCAGTAGTATCAGGGTCCACACCGGGGAGCTGTTTTTT. Using reference TRBV19 and TRBJ2-2 for the parts outside the CDR3, the full variable domain is DGGITQSPKYLFRKEGQNVTLSCEQNLNHDAMYWYRQDPGQGLRLIYYSQIVNDFQKGDIAEGYSVSREKKESFPLTVTSAQKNPTAFYLCASSIRVHTGELFFGEGSRLTVL.